This TCR beta chain was recorded in a study of T cells in Graves' hyperthyroidism and ophthalmopathy. The TCR beta CDR3 regions underwent amplification using RNA transcripts as the source. In the first-round RT-PCR of the TCR CDR3, the HTBI primer set was used. TCRdb ran MiXCR on the multiplex PCR reads and lists one entry per CDR3 protein. This table holds fewer than 350,000 distinct CDR3 sequences, about 20% found once. Looked up from germline, CDR1 is SNHLY and CDR2 is FYNNEI. This CDR3 is built from 15 residues. The V and J ends lost 6 bases and 2 bases, in that order; junction bases with no gene match: 6. This clonotype was seen many times. What it binds is unknown. The study, taken as a whole, reports: The model anticipated ophthalmopathy a median approximately 6.5 months pre-onset. In simple terms, a model built on 13 V-J features told ophthalmopathy apart from stable hyperthyroidism.

Among the patients, aged 18 to 65, hyperthyroidism was newly diagnosed and had lasted under 2 months. The diagnoses drew upon clinical symptoms, serum thyroxine and TRAb, thyroid ultrasound and orbital computed tomography. This chain joins TRBV2 and TRBJ2-7; TRBD2 matches 11 bases. The clonotype was recovered from a woman between 50 and 59 years old with Graves' hyperthyroidism. The sequencing input was blood. The CDR3 protein is CASSGPSGRTYEQYF. The CDR3 DNA is TGTGCCAGCAGCGGCCCTAGCGGGAGGACCTACGAGCAGTACTTC. Drawing the rest from reference TRBV2 and TRBJ2-7, the complete variable domain is EPEVTQTPSHQVTQMGQEVILRCVPISNHLYFYWYRQILGQKVEFLVSFYNNEISEKSEIFDDQFSVERPDGSNFTLKIRSTKLEDSAMYFCASSGPSGRTYEQYFGPGTRLTVT.